The entry below describes one T cell receptor beta chain. Original data processing: Scientists estimated how many nucleated cells there were by amplifying reference gene primers. Assay: immunoSEQ multiplex PCR; the TCRdb copy retains only in-frame clones and omits some. The D gene and trimming were derived from the DNA, and the V and J assignments and clone size from that table. This table holds over 60,000 clones, more than 70% found once. This record belongs to a study of blood T cell repertoires in COVID-19. In the study overall: Both acute and convalescent COVID-19 samples were obtained from the United States, Italy and Spain. PBMCs, B-cell-depleted T cells, or T cells provided the cDNA or gDNA that made up the material.

The sequence derives from a man aged 65-85 years with active or convalescent COVID-19. Sequencing input: peripheral blood.

The DNA of the CDR3 is TGTGCCAGCAGCGAGGGAGTATGGGGAACTGAAGCTTTCTTT. Its protein is CASSEGVWGTEAFF. The genes are TRBV27 and TRBJ1-1; no firm D call. The CDR3 spans 14 residues. With 6 bases removed from V and 5 bases from J, the gap between germline ends came to 16 bases. Germline V gives CDR1 MNHEY, CDR2 SMNVEV (reference sequence).